These 25 T cell receptor beta chains came from one sample sequenced in a study of control samples from healthy donors and cancer patients. Assay used: immunoSEQ multiplex PCR; TCRdb lists only in-frame clones, some missing. The repertoire holds about 140,000 clones, with about 90% as singletons. Sequencing was carried out using blood. These receptors were obtained from a man aged 18 to 30 in good health.

The V call is TRBV11-2, the J call TRBJ2-2; 8 nucleotides match TRBD2. This CDR3 has 17 amino acids. Germline lookup yields CDR1 SGHAT and CDR2 FQNNGV. The trim removed 6 bases at V and 1 base at J, leaving 10 bases unmatched. The CDR3 protein is CASRAKPGLGNTGELFF. The DNA for the CDR3 is TGTGCCAGCAGGGCCAAGCCGGGACTAGGGAACACCGGGGAGCTGTTTTTT.

V is TRBV15 and J is TRBJ2-2; D is unresolved. Trimming took 0 bases from V and 8 from J, leaving 10 bases between them. The CDR3 covers 14 residues. Germline V CDR1 and CDR2: LNHNV, YYDKDF (reference sequence). CDR3 amino acids: CATSRDIPLGELFF. CDR3 coding DNA: TGTGCCACCAGCAGAGATATCCCTTTGGGGGAGCTGTTTTTT.

The V gene is TRBV12-3 or TRBV12-4, the J gene TRBJ1-4, with a possible D match to TRBD1 (5 bases). The length of the CDR3 is 12 residues. Deletions cut 6 bases from V and 7 bases from J, with 9 bases between. CDR3 region: CASRRGSEKLFF. As DNA, the CDR3 is TGTGCCAGCAGACGGGGCAGTGAAAAACTGTTTTTT.

The chain combines TRBV9 with TRBJ2-7; no clear D gene. The CDR3 consists of 14 residues. Trimming removed 1 base from V and 0 bases from J, with 8 bases in between. CDR1 is SGDLS and CDR2 is YYNGEE in the germline V gene. CDR3 nucleotide sequence: TGTGCCAGCAGCGTAAGTAGCCCCTCCTACGAGCAGTACTTC. As protein: CASSVSSPSYEQYF.

The chain joins TRBV5-1 to TRBJ2-2; 7 bases are a match to TRBD1. The CDR3 length is 18 residues. Per the germline V gene, CDR1 is SGHRS and CDR2 is YFSETQ. With V trimmed by 4 bases and J by 0 bases, 12 bases remained unmatched. CDR3 DNA sequence: TGCGCCAGCAGCATGACGACAGGGCCAACGTCGAACACCGGGGAGCTGTTTTTT. It specifies CASSMTTGPTSNTGELFF. The full variable domain, its missing parts supplied by reference TRBV5-1 and TRBJ2-2, is KAGVTQTPRYLIKTRGQQVTLSCSPISGHRSVSWYQQTPGQGLQFLFEYFSETQRNKGNFPGRFSGRQFSNSRSEMNVSTLELGDSALYLCASSMTTGPTSNTGELFFGEGSRLTVL.

The V and J genes are TRBV2 and TRBJ1-1, with D possibly being TRBD1 (5 bases). The CDR3 contains 13 residues. Per the germline V gene, CDR1 is SNHLY and CDR2 is FYNNEI. V dropped 6 bases and J dropped 1 base, with 9 bases sitting between them. In DNA form, the CDR3 reads TGTGCCAGCAGGGGGGAGAAGAACACTGAAGCTTTCTTT. This sequence encodes CASRGEKNTEAFF.

J is TRBJ1-6 and V is TRBV20-1; no clear D. CDR1 is DFQATT, CDR2 SNEGSKA, per germline (reference sequence). The CDR3 loop spans 15 amino acids. The V end lost 3 bases, the J end lost 5 bases, and 14 bases lay between the germline ends. The CDR3 is CSASREVANNSPLHF. Here the CDR3 DNA reads TGCAGTGCTAGTAGAGAAGTCGCTAATAATTCACCCCTCCACTTT.

The chain couples TRBV7-2 to TRBJ2-5, with D perhaps TRBD1 (5 bases). Germline CDR1 SGHTA, CDR2 FQGNSA. Trimming pared 7 bases from V and 2 bases from J, leaving 17 bases between. The CDR3 sequence is 15 residues long. The CDR3 loop reads CASTPSGHPQETQYF. The CDR3 coding sequence is TGTGCCAGCACCCCAAGTGGACACCCTCAAGAGACCCAGTACTTC.

The chain uses TRBV3-1 (or the pseudogene TRBV3-2) and TRBJ1-3, with 7 bases lining up with TRBD1. Germline V gene lookup returns CDR1 LGHDT and CDR2 YNNKEL (reference sequence). Unmatched junction bases numbered 6, after V lost 4 bases and J lost 3 bases. CDR3 length: 15 amino acids. DNA of the CDR3: TGTGCCAGCAGCCCCTGGACAGGAGATGGAAACACCATATATTTT. Amino acid sequence: CASSPWTGDGNTIYF.

The chain combines TRBV24-1 with TRBJ2-5, with 7 bases fitting TRBD2. This CDR3 has 14 residues. CDR1 and CDR2 from the germline V gene are KGHDR and SFDVKD. V lost 4 bases and J lost 3; bases outside the gene matches: 4. The CDR3 DNA is TGTGCCACCAGTGAACCCAGCGGGGAAGAGACCCAGTACTTC. This translates into CATSEPSGEETQYF.

The chain couples TRBV5-1 to TRBJ2-7; D perhaps matches TRBD2 (5 bases). With 7 bases removed from V and 4 bases from J, the gap between germline ends came to 9 bases. Germline values: CDR1 SGHRS, CDR2 YFSETQ. CDR3 length: 11 residues. The CDR3 loop is CASGEGYEQYF. The DNA of the CDR3 is TGCGCCAGCGGTGAGGGTTACGAGCAGTACTTC.

The chain uses TRBV3-1 (or the pseudogene TRBV3-2) and TRBJ2-7, with TRBD2 matching 11 bases. Germline values: CDR1 LGHDT, CDR2 YNNKEL (reference sequence). V lost 4 bases, J lost 0 bases, and 8 bases stayed unmatched. This CDR3 has 17 amino acids. The CDR3 sequence is CASSPGTSGGNSYEQYF. The CDR3 region has the DNA TGTGCCAGCAGCCCCGGGACTAGCGGAGGTAACTCCTACGAGCAGTACTTC.

The V and J genes are TRBV24-1 and TRBJ2-3; no clear D. V dropped 3 bases and J dropped 0 bases, with 3 bases sitting between them. Germline values: CDR1 KGHDR, CDR2 SFDVKD. The CDR3 has 13 amino acids. CDR3: CATSDDSTDTQYF. DNA of the CDR3: TGTGCCACCAGTGATGACAGCACAGATACGCAGTATTTT.

V gene TRBV30 combines with J gene TRBJ2-7; the D gene is possibly TRBD1 (6 bases). The germline V and J ends were trimmed by 5 bases and 2 bases, with 16 bases remaining between them. This CDR3 comprises 14 residues. CDR1 is GTSNPN and CDR2 is SVGIG in the germline V gene (reference sequence). CDR3 nucleotide sequence: TGTGCCTGGCGGCCTAGGACAGCCGCCTACGAGCAGTACTTC. This gives the protein CAWRPRTAAYEQYF. Looking up the rest from reference TRBV30 and TRBJ2-7 gives the full variable domain: SQTIHQWPATLVQPVGSPLSLECTVEGTSNPNLYWYRQAAGRGLQLLFYSVGIGQISSEVPQNLSASRPQDRQFILSSKKLLLSDSGFYLCAWRPRTAAYEQYFGPGTRLTVT.

The V gene is TRBV9, the J gene TRBJ2-1; perhaps TRBD1 as D (7 bases). The CDR3 is 17 amino acids. CDR1 SGDLS and CDR2 YYNGEE come from the germline V gene. V was shortened by 3 bases and J by 3 bases, with 19 bases between the two germline ends. CDR3 loop: CASSAQGGRGYYNEQFF. The DNA for the CDR3 is TGTGCCAGCAGCGCCCAGGGGGGCCGAGGATACTACAATGAGCAGTTCTTC.

The genes are TRBV7-9 and TRBJ1-2; D possibly corresponds to TRBD1 (5 bases). This CDR3 region has 14 residues. The V end was cut by 5 bases, the J end by 6 bases, with 16 bases between. Germline V gene data show CDR1 as SEHNR and CDR2 as FQNEAQ (reference sequence). The CDR3 DNA reads TGTGCCAGCAGCCAGGTCGACACCAGGGATGGCTACACCTTC. Translation gives CASSQVDTRDGYTF.

This chain links TRBV10-3 with TRBJ1-3, with D tentatively TRBD1 (6 bases). The germline V gene has CDR1 ENHRY and CDR2 SYGVKD. This CDR3 spans 14 amino acids. V lost 3 bases, J lost 4 bases, and 10 bases lay in between. CDR3 coding DNA: TGTGCCATCAGTGACAGTGGACAGGGAAACACCATATATTTT. This gives the protein CAISDSGQGNTIYF.

The J gene is TRBJ1-2, the V gene TRBV4-1, with TRBD1 matching 7 bases. The V gene end was trimmed by 0 bases and the J gene end by 6 bases; junction bases not matched to a gene: 10. The CDR3 is 16 residues long. CDR1 and CDR2 (germline): MGHRA, YSYEKL. In DNA, the CDR3 is TGCGCCAGCAGCCAAGAGTCAATAGGGGGCTTCGATGGCTACACCTTC. It specifies CASSQESIGGFDGYTF.

The chain links TRBV10-3 to TRBJ1-2; D gene ambiguous. V shed 10 bases and J shed 2 bases, with 11 bases lying between them. The germline gives CDR1 ENHRY, CDR2 SYGVKD. The CDR3 extends over 12 amino acids. CDR3 sequence: CATTDGNYGYTF. The DNA for the CDR3 is TGTGCCACCACGGACGGGAACTATGGCTACACCTTC.

This chain links TRBV19 with TRBJ1-1, with unresolved D. This CDR3 region has 10 residues. Trimming pared 10 bases from V and 1 base from J, leaving 4 bases between. Germline loops: CDR1 LNHDA, CDR2 SQIVND (reference sequence). CDR3 amino acids: CATWNTEAFF. The DNA for the CDR3 is TGTGCCACCTGGAACACTGAAGCTTTCTTT.

The rearrangement links TRBV28 to TRBJ1-5; a possible D gene is TRBD1 (5 bases). This CDR3 spans 15 amino acids. Trimming took 6 bases from V and 2 from J, leaving 14 bases between them. The germline V gene encodes CDR1 MDHEN and CDR2 SYDVKM. The CDR3 reads CASSFSRGGNQPQHF. CDR3 DNA sequence: TGTGCCAGCAGCTTCTCCCGGGGGGGCAATCAGCCCCAGCATTTT.

The chain carries TRBV19 and TRBJ1-2; maybe TRBD1 (5 bases). Trimming removed 3 bases from V and 4 bases from J, with 6 bases in between. The CDR3 is 12 residues long. Germline V lookup: CDR1 LNHDA, CDR2 SQIVND (reference sequence). The CDR3 is CASSMGGYGYTF. CDR3 nucleotides: TGTGCCAGTAGTATGGGGGGCTATGGCTACACCTTC. Supplemented by reference TRBV19 and TRBJ1-2, the full variable domain reads DGGITQSPKYLFRKEGQNVTLSCEQNLNHDAMYWYRQDPGQGLRLIYYSQIVNDFQKGDIAEGYSVSREKKESFPLTVTSAQKNPTAFYLCASSMGGYGYTFGSGTRLTVV.

This clone was detected a few times. The gene calls are TRBV27 and TRBJ1-2, with D possibly matching TRBD1 (5 bases). The CDR3 contains 12 residues. Trimming shortened V by 2 bases and J by 6 bases, and 7 bases separated the two germline ends. The V gene's germline CDR1 is MNHEY and CDR2 SMNVEV (reference sequence). The CDR3 DNA follows: TGTGCCAGCAGTTTAGGGGGTAATGGCTACACCTTC. This sequence encodes CASSLGGNGYTF.

This sequence joins TRBV2 and TRBJ1-5; 8 positions match TRBD1. CDR1 and CDR2 (germline): SNHLY, FYNNEI. Trimming removed 9 bases from V and 9 bases from J; junction bases left unmatched: 7. This CDR3 has 12 residues. As DNA, the CDR3 is TGTGCCAGGGGGACAGGTATTGGGCCCCAGCATTTT. Translation gives CARGTGIGPQHF.

The rearrangement uses TRBV19 and TRBJ2-7; a possible D gene is TRBD2 (6 bases). CDR3 length: 13 amino acids. V was clipped by 9 bases and J by 2 bases, with 14 bases between them. CDR1 and CDR2 (germline): LNHDA, SQIVND (reference sequence). The CDR3 region is CASRAGLTYEQYF. As DNA, the CDR3 is TGTGCCAGCCGGGCGGGACTGACCTACGAGCAGTACTTC.